The T cell receptor beta chain described here comes from a study of T cell responses to AZD1222 COVID-19 vaccine. Study-level findings and limits: White British donors predominated, females outnumbered males, and clonal diversity was possibly underestimated.

The trim removed 5 bases at V and 3 bases at J, leaving 3 bases unmatched. The CDR3 length is 15 residues. The germline V gene encodes CDR1 MGHDK and CDR2 SYGVNS. With respect to this clone: Its antigen is not known.

Here immunoSEQ multiplex PCR was the method, and the copy in TCRdb shows in-frame clones only, minus some. The sample contains approximately 210,000 clones, about 94% of which appear only once. The specimen was peripheral blood, collected 28 days after the second dose of the MenACWY control vaccine. The genes are TRBV25-1 and TRBJ2-2, with 10 bases fitting TRBD2. The sequence was obtained from an adult who received the MenACWY meningococcal vaccine as a control. The CDR3 reads CASSPLAGDTGELFF. For the CDR3, the DNA is TGTGCCAGCAGTCCGCTAGCGGGGGACACCGGGGAGCTGTTTTTT.